This entry lists 17 T cell receptor beta chains sequenced from one sample in a study of blood T cell repertoires in COVID-19. Measured with immunoSEQ multiplex PCR; TCRdb has only the in-frame clones, and not every one. The profile shows roughly 150,000 clones, about 86% of them singletons. Sequenced material: peripheral blood. The receptor source for this set is a woman older than 75 with acute or convalescent COVID-19.

The V call is TRBV6-5, the J call TRBJ1-1; the D is unclear. Germline loops: CDR1 MNHEY, CDR2 SVGAGI. The CDR3 extends over 14 amino acids. Trimming took 5 bases from V and 7 from J, leaving 17 bases between them. The CDR3 DNA follows: TGTGCCAGCAGTCCTCGGAGTGGGAGGGATGAAGCTTTCTTT. It encodes CASSPRSGRDEAFF.

CDR3 DNA sequence: TGTGCCAGCAGCTCAACCATAATGGACGGACAGAGGGGAAACACCATATATTTT. It encodes CASSSTIMDGQRGNTIYF. The J gene is TRBJ1-3, the V gene TRBV13; a possible D gene is TRBD1 (6 bases). Germline V gives CDR1 PRHDT, CDR2 FYEKMQ (reference sequence). Trimming shortened V by 4 bases and J by 4 bases, and 23 bases separated the two germline ends. The CDR3 runs 18 residues.

This chain connects TRBV14 to TRBJ1-6, with D perhaps matching TRBD1 (6 bases). CDR3 length: 15 amino acids. V shed 3 bases and J shed 1 base, with 7 bases lying between them. The germline gives CDR1 SGHDN, CDR2 FVKESK. CDR3 sequence: CASSHRGSYNSPLHF. The CDR3 region has the DNA TGTGCCAGCAGCCACAGGGGTTCCTATAATTCACCCCTCCACTTT.

J is TRBJ1-2 and V is TRBV3-1 (or the pseudogene TRBV3-2), with TRBD1 matching over 9 bases. J lost 2 bases, V lost 4 bases, and 2 bases had no gene match. CDR1 and CDR2 (germline): LGHDT, YNNKEL (reference sequence). The CDR3 is 14 amino acids. The CDR3 DNA reads as TGTGCCAGCAGCCCAGGGACAGGGAACTATGGCTACACCTTC. This sequence encodes CASSPGTGNYGYTF.

The chain has TRBV6-2 or TRBV6-3 and TRBJ2-3; no definite D call. Trimming removed 2 bases from V and 0 bases from J, with 12 bases in between. Per germline, CDR1 MNHEY and CDR2 SVGEGT. The CDR3 is 16 amino acids. CDR3 protein: CASSYQLVTSTDTQYF. The CDR3 DNA reads as TGTGCCAGCAGTTACCAACTCGTTACGAGCACAGATACGCAGTATTTT.

This clone was found a few times. V is TRBV3-1 (or the pseudogene TRBV3-2) and J is TRBJ1-1; D perhaps matches TRBD1 (5 bases). CDR1 and CDR2 from the germline V gene are LGHDT and YNNKEL (reference sequence). The V end was cut by 5 bases, the J end by 3 bases, with 10 bases between. The CDR3 runs to 13 residues. CDR3 sequence: CASSARGDTEAFF. CDR3 sequence (DNA): TGTGCCAGCAGCGCCCGGGGGGACACTGAAGCTTTCTTT.

This clone has a single count. V gene TRBV2 combines with J gene TRBJ2-3; TRBD2 agrees at 10 bases. V gave up 5 bases and J gave up 5 bases; unmatched junction bases: 7. Germline CDR1 is SNHLY and CDR2 is FYNNEI. The CDR3 is 15 amino acids. Here the CDR3 DNA reads TGTGCCAGCAGTAACCTTAGCGGGAGGAGAGATACGCAGTATTTT. Its protein is CASSNLSGRRDTQYF.

The J gene is TRBJ1-2, the V gene TRBV27; 11 nucleotides line up with TRBD1. CDR1 and CDR2 from the germline V gene are MNHEY and SMNVEV (reference sequence). V was clipped by 7 bases and J by 7 bases; unmatched bases: 8. This CDR3 has 14 residues. CDR3: CASKPDRGRRGYTF. The CDR3, as DNA: TGTGCCAGCAAACCGGACAGGGGGCGGCGTGGCTACACCTTC.

This chain links TRBV10-2 with TRBJ2-7; 8 bases match TRBD1. The CDR3 covers 12 residues. CDR1 is WSHSY and CDR2 is SAAADI in the germline V gene. The junction had 1 base not matched to a gene; V was cut back by 6 bases and J by 3 bases. The CDR3 nucleotides read TGCGCCAGCAGACAGGGGGTCTACGAGCAGTACTTC. Translating it yields CASRQGVYEQYF.

J is TRBJ2-7 and V is TRBV29-1; D is uncertain. CDR3 length: 13 residues. Germline V gene data show CDR1 as SQVTM and CDR2 as ANQGSEA. Trimming removed 5 bases from V and 3 bases from J, with 14 bases in between. CDR3 bases: TGCAGCGTTCGGGTAGGTCTGTACTACGAGCAGTACTTC. Translating it yields CSVRVGLYYEQYF.

Ten or more counts support this clone. The V and J genes are TRBV5-6 and TRBJ2-3, with D unresolved. CDR3 size: 13 residues. V was clipped by 1 base and J by 4 bases, with 7 bases between them. Germline V gene data show CDR1 as SGHDT and CDR2 as YYEEEE. The CDR3 protein is CASSLPVSDTQYF. CDR3 in DNA: TGTGCCAGCAGCTTGCCGGTATCAGATACGCAGTATTTT.

The J gene is TRBJ2-3, the V gene TRBV15, with D tentatively TRBD2 (5 bases). Looked up from germline, CDR1 is LNHNV and CDR2 is YYDKDF (reference sequence). The CDR3 is 14 amino acids. V lost 1 base and J lost 4, with 9 bases in between. The CDR3 nucleotides are TGTGCCACCAGCAGAGTAGTTAGCGCAGATACGCAGTATTTT. Translation gives CATSRVVSADTQYF.

This clone occurred a few times. The rearrangement joins TRBV24-1 to TRBJ2-1; 10 bases are shared with TRBD2. CDR3 length: 18 residues. V lost 0 bases, J lost 0 bases, and 4 bases stayed unmatched. CDR1 is KGHDR and CDR2 is SFDVKD in the germline V gene. This chain's CDR3 is CATSDLRSSGSSYNEQFF. The CDR3 DNA follows: TGTGCCACCAGTGATTTGAGGTCTAGCGGGAGCTCCTACAATGAGCAGTTCTTC.

V gene TRBV9 combines with J gene TRBJ2-1; weak D call: TRBD2 (6 bases). Germline-derived CDR1 and CDR2 are SGDLS and YYNGEE. With 0 bases removed from V and 2 bases from J, the gap between germline ends came to 9 bases. This CDR3 region has 15 residues. In DNA, the CDR3 is TGTGCCAGCAGCGTAGTCTCTAGCGCCTACAATGAGCAGTTCTTC. As protein: CASSVVSSAYNEQFF.

This sequence joins TRBV12-3 or TRBV12-4 and TRBJ1-1; D unresolved. This CDR3 has 12 residues. V was clipped by 3 bases and J by 8 bases, with 10 bases between them. CDR3 region: CASSFLEPEAFF. The CDR3 DNA reads as TGTGCCAGCAGTTTCCTCGAGCCCGAAGCTTTCTTT.

As DNA, the CDR3 is TGTGCCAGCAGCTTGGAGGGACGGGTCATGGGTGAGCAGTTCTTC. Its protein is CASSLEGRVMGEQFF. The V call is TRBV11-1, the J call TRBJ2-1; D is perhaps TRBD2 (6 bases). This CDR3 has 15 residues. Trimming pared 3 bases from V and 9 bases from J, leaving 18 bases between. The germline gives CDR1 SGHAT, CDR2 FQDESV (reference sequence).

This clone was counted only a few times. The gene calls are TRBV10-2 and TRBJ1-6, with D possibly being TRBD1 (6 bases). V dropped 9 bases and J dropped 7 bases, with 13 bases sitting between them. Germline lookup yields CDR1 WSHSY and CDR2 SAAADI. CDR3 length: 13 residues. The CDR3: CASKDSPNSPLHF. The CDR3 coding sequence is TGCGCCAGTAAGGACAGCCCGAATTCACCCCTCCACTTT.